This paragraph covers one T cell receptor (beta chain) sequence. Germline V gives CDR1 LGHDT, CDR2 YNNKEL (reference sequence). With V trimmed by 6 bases and J by 1 base, 2 bases remained unmatched. CDR3 size: 13 residues. The sample belongs to a study of blood T cell repertoires in COVID-19. Study background: Donors in the United States, Italy and Spain gave samples during acute or convalescent COVID-19.

Authors' analysis steps: How many nucleated cells were present was estimated from reference gene primer amplification. Sequencing was performed with immunoSEQ multiplex PCR; in TCRdb, only in-frame clones are kept and a portion is missing. The DNA gave D and trimming, while V, J and clone size come from that table. The sample records 150,000 to 200,000 clones, around 83% being singletons. The sample was peripheral blood. This chain connects TRBV3-1 (or the pseudogene TRBV3-2) to TRBJ1-1, with 7 bases lining up with TRBD1. This sequence originates from a woman of 80 years or more in a cohort sampled during active or convalescent COVID-19. Here the CDR3 reads CASSYRGNTEAFF. Here the CDR3 DNA reads TGTGCCAGCAGTTACAGGGGGAACACTGAAGCTTTCTTT.